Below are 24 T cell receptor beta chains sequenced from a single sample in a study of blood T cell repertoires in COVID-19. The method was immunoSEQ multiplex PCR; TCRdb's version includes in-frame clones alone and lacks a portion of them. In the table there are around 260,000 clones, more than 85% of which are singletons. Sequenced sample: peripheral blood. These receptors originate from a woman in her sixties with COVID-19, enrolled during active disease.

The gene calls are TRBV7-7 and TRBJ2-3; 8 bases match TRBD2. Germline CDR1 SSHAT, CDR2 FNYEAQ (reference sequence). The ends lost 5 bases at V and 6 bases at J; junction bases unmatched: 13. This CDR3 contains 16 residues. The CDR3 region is CASSPRASGLADTQYF. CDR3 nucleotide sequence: TGTGCCAGCAGCCCCCGGGCTAGCGGGTTAGCGGATACGCAGTATTTT.

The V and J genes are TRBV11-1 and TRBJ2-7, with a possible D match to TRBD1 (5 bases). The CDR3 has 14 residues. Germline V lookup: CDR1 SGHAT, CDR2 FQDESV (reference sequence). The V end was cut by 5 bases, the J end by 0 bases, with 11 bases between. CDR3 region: CASSLVDSSYEQYF. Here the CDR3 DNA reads TGTGCCAGCAGCCTGGTCGACAGCTCCTACGAGCAGTACTTC. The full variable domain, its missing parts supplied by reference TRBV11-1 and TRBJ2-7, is EAEVAQSPRYKITEKSQAVAFWCDPISGHATLYWYRQILGQGPELLVQFQDESVVDDSQLPKDRFSAERLKGVDSTLKIQPAELGDSAMYLCASSLVDSSYEQYFGPGTRLTVT.

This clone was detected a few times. The CDR3 is CASSKGAELNTEAFF. The CDR3 DNA sequence: TGTGCCAGCAGCAAAGGGGCAGAGTTGAACACTGAAGCTTTCTTT. This chain links TRBV21-1 with TRBJ1-1; the DNA was not compared with TRBD1, the D call given in the table. TRBV21-1 is given as a pseudogene. This CDR3 has 15 residues.

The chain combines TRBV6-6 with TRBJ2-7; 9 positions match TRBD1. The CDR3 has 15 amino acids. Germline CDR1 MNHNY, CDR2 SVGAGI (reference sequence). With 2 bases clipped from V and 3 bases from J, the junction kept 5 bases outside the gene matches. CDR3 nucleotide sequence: TGTGCCAGCAGTTACATTCCGGGACAGGGCTACGAGCAGTACTTC. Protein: CASSYIPGQGYEQYF.

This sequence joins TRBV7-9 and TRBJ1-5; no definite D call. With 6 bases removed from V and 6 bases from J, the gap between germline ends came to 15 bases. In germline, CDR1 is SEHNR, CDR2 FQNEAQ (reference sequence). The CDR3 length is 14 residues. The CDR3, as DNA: TGTGCCAGCAGTTGGGCAGGACGGGGTCAGCCCCAGCATTTT. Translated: CASSWAGRGQPQHF. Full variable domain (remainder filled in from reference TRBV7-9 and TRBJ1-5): DTGVSQNPRHKITKRGQNVTFRCDPISEHNRLYWYRQTLGQGPEFLTYFQNEAQLEKSRLLSDRFSAERPKGSFSTLEIQRTEQGDSAMYLCASSWAGRGQPQHFGDGTRLSIL.

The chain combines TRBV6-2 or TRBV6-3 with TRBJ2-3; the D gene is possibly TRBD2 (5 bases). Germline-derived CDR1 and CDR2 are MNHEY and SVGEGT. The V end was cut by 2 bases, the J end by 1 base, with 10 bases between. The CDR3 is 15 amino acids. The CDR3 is CASSYVGAGTDTQYF. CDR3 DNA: TGTGCCAGCAGTTACGTGGGAGCCGGCACAGATACGCAGTATTTT.

Written as DNA, the CDR3 is TGTGCCAGCAGTTTCGGGGGACTAGCGAGCGAGCAGTTCTTC. Its protein is CASSFGGLASEQFF. The chain uses TRBV28 and TRBJ2-1; 10 positions match TRBD2. The CDR3 is made up of 14 amino acids. Per the germline V gene, CDR1 is MDHEN and CDR2 is SYDVKM. V trimming: 3 bases; J trimming: 10 bases; junction bases outside the gene matches: 6.

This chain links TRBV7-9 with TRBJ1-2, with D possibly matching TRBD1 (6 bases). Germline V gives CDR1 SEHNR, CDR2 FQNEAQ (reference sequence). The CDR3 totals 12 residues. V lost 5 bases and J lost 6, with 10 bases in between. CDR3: CASSPGTNGYTF. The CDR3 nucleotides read TGTGCCAGCAGCCCCGGGACAAATGGCTACACCTTC.

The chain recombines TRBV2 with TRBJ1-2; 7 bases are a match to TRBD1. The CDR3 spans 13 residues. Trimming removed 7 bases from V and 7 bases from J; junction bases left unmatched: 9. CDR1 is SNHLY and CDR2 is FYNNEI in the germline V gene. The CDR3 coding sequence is TGTGCCAGCATCGGATGGACAGGCGGTGGCTACACCTTC. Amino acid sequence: CASIGWTGGGYTF.

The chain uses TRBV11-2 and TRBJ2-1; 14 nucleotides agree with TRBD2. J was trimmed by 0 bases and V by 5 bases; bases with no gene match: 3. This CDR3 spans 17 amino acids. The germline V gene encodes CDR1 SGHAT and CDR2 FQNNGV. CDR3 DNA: TGTGCCAGCAGCGGGACTAGCGGGAGTAGCTCCTACAATGAGCAGTTCTTC. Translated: CASSGTSGSSSYNEQFF.

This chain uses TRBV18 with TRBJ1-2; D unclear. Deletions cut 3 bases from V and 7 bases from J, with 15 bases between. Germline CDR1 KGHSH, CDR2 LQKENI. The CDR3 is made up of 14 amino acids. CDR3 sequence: CASSPSTGSGGYTF. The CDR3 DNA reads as TGTGCCAGCTCACCTAGTACCGGGTCTGGTGGCTACACCTTC.

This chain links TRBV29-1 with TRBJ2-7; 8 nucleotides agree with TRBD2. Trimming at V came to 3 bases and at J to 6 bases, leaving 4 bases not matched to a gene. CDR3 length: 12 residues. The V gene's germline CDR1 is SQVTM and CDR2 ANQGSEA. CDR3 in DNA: TGCAGCGTTGAGAGCGGGAGCAGCGAGCAGTACTTC. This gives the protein CSVESGSSEQYF.

CDR3 sequence (DNA): TGTGCCAGCAGTTTAGCGGGACAGGGATATGGCTACACCTTC. It is translated as CASSLAGQGYGYTF. The chain joins TRBV27 to TRBJ1-2, with TRBD1 identical over 9 bases. CDR3 size: 14 residues. CDR1 is MNHEY and CDR2 is SMNVEV in the germline V gene (reference sequence). V shed 2 bases and J 5 bases; nucleotides not matched to a gene: 3.

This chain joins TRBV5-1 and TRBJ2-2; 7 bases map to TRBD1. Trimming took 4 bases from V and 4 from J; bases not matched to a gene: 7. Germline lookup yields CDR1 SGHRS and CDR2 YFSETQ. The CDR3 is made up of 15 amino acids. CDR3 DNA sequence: TGCGCCAGCAGCCTAACGGGACAGTCCACCGGGGAGCTGTTTTTT. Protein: CASSLTGQSTGELFF.

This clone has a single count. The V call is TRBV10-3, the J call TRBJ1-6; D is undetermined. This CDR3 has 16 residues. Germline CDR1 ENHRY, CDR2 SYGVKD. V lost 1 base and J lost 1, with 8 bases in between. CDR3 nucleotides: TGTGCCATCAGTGAGTTTGAGCGGTCCTATAATTCACCCCTCCACTTT. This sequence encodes CAISEFERSYNSPLHF.

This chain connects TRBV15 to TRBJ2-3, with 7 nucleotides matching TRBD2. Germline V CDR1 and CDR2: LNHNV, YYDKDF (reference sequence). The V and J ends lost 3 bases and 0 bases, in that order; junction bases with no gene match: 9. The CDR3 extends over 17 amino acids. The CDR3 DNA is TGTGCCACCAGCAGGCCCCGGGGTAGCGGGAGCACAGATACGCAGTATTTT. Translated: CATSRPRGSGSTDTQYF.

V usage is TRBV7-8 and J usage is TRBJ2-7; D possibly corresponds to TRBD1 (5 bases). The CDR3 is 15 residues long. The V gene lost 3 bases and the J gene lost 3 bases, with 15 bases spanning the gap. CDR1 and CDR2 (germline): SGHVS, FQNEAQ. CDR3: CASSFGTGSNYEQYF. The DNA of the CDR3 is TGTGCCAGCAGCTTCGGTACAGGTTCCAACTACGAGCAGTACTTC.

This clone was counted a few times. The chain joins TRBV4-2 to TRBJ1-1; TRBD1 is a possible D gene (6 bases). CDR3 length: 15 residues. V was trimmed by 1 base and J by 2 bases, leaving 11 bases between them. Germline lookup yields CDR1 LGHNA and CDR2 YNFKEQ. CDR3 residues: CASSQVGTRNTEAFF. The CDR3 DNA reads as TGTGCCAGCAGCCAAGTGGGGACAAGAAACACTGAAGCTTTCTTT.

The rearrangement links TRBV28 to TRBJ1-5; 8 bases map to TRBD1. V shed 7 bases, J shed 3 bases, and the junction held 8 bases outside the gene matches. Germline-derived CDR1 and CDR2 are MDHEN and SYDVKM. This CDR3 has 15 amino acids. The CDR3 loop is CASTKQGGANQPQHF. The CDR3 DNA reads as TGTGCCAGCACCAAACAGGGGGGTGCCAATCAGCCCCAGCATTTT.

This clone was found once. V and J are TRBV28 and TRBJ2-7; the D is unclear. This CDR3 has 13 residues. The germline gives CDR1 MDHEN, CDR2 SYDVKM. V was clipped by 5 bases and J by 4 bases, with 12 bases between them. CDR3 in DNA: TGTGCCAGCAGTGCGTTGGTCCCTTACGAGCAGTACTTC. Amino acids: CASSALVPYEQYF. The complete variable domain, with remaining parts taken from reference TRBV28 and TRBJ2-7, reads DVKVTQSSRYLVKRTGEKVFLECVQDMDHENMFWYRQDPGLGLRLIYFSYDVKMKEKGDIPEGYSVSREKKERFSLILESASTNQTSMYLCASSALVPYEQYFGPGTRLTVT.

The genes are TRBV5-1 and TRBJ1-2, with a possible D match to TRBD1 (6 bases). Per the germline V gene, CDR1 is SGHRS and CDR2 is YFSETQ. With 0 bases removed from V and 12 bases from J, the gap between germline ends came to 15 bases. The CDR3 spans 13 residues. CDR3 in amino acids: CASSLGSWDNHTF. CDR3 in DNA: TGCGCCAGCAGCTTGGGCTCTTGGGACAACCACACCTTC. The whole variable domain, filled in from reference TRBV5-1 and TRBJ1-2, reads KAGVTQTPRYLIKTRGQQVTLSCSPISGHRSVSWYQQTPGQGLQFLFEYFSETQRNKGNFPGRFSGRQFSNSRSEMNVSTLELGDSALYLCASSLGSWDNHTFGSGTRLTVV.

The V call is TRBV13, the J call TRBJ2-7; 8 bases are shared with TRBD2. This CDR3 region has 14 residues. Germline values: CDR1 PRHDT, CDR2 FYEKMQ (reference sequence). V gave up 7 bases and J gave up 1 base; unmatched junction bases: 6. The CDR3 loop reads CASTTAGGSYEQYF. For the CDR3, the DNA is TGTGCCAGCACCACCGCGGGGGGTTCCTACGAGCAGTACTTC.

The CDR3 nucleotides read TGCGCCAGCAGCTCCTCCGGTTCACCCCTCCACTTT. This codes for CASSSSGSPLHF. The V gene is TRBV5-1, the J gene TRBJ1-6; D is ambiguous. Germline values: CDR1 SGHRS, CDR2 YFSETQ. V lost 3 bases and J 9 bases, leaving 7 bases between the germline ends. The CDR3 totals 12 residues.

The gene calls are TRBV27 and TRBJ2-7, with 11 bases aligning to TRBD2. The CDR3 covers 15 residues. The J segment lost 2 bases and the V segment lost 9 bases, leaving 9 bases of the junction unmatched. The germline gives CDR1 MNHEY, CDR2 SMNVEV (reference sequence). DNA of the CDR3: TGTGCCAGTAGGTTGGGTAGCGGGAGGGCCTACGAGCAGTACTTC. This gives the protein CASRLGSGRAYEQYF.